This is a list of T cell receptor beta chains from one sample in a study of blood T cell repertoires in COVID-19. Produced via immunoSEQ multiplex PCR; TCRdb's table is partial and in-frame only. The table lists about 300,000 clones, about 89% of them singletons. Sequenced input: peripheral blood. These receptors were obtained from a man between 18 and 29 years old who had recovered from COVID-19. Both conserved end residues are part of each CDR3. A D gene is named only where the DNA matches it firmly. The size of a clone is reported for some rows only, either as once, few or many, or as a class for expanded clones.

cdr3_nt | cdr3_aa | clone_size | j_call | d_call | v_call
TGTGCCAGCAGCCCGGGCCCGGGGGTACCCCAGCATTTT | CASSPGPGVPQHF | NA | TRBJ1-5 | NA | TRBV5-4
TGTGCCAGCAGCTTACTGGGAGGACAAGAGACCCAGTACTTC | CASSLLGGQETQYF | NA | TRBJ2-5 | NA | TRBV7-6
TGTGCTAGTGGCCCCGAGGACAGGCCTAACTATGGCTACACCTTC | CASGPEDRPNYGYTF | NA | TRBJ1-2 | TRBD1 | TRBV12-5
TGTGCCAGCAGCTTAGTAGCGGGGGTTTTCAATGAGCAGTTCTTC | CASSLVAGVFNEQFF | NA | TRBJ2-1 | TRBD2 | TRBV7-9
TGCGCCAGCAGCCACACCGGGACAGGGATTACAGATACGCAGTATTTT | CASSHTGTGITDTQYF | NA | TRBJ2-3 | TRBD1 | TRBV4-1
TGTGCCAGCAGCCAGGGGGGACAGGGGCCGGGCTATGGCTACACCTTC | CASSQGGQGPGYGYTF | NA | TRBJ1-2 | TRBD1 | TRBV3-1/TRBV3-2
TGTGCCAGCAGCCTAGCCGGGTTTGGGAACACTGAAGCTTTCTTT | CASSLAGFGNTEAFF | NA | TRBJ1-1 | NA | TRBV7-8
TGTGCCAGTAGTATAGATGTCGTCCCGTCTTTCTTT | CASSIDVVPSFF | NA | TRBJ1-1 | NA | TRBV19
TGTGCTAGTGGTTCCACCTACGAGCAGTACTTC | CASGSTYEQYF | NA | TRBJ2-7 | NA | TRBV12-5
TGTGCCAGTAGTATACGAAGGACAGGGTCTGGAAACACCATATATTTT | CASSIRRTGSGNTIYF | once | TRBJ1-3 | TRBD1 | TRBV19
TGTGCCAGCAGCTTGCGGGGGAACCAAGAGACCCAGTACTTC | CASSLRGNQETQYF | once | TRBJ2-5 | TRBD2 | TRBV7-2
TGTGCCAGCAGCTTCCAGGGAAGTCAGCCCCAGCATTTT | CASSFQGSQPQHF | NA | TRBJ1-5 | NA | TRBV5-4
TGTGCCAGCAGCCAAGACAGGGGGAGGTATGGCTACACCTTC | CASSQDRGRYGYTF | once | TRBJ1-2 | TRBD1 | TRBV4-2
TGTGCCAGCAGCCCACTAGCGGAACTCTCCTACGAGCAGTACTTC | CASSPLAELSYEQYF | NA | TRBJ2-7 | TRBD2 | TRBV11-1
TGTGCCAGCAGCTTAGGACAGGGGGCTAGCACAGATACGCAGTATTTT | CASSLGQGASTDTQYF | NA | TRBJ2-3 | TRBD1 | TRBV7-6
TGCGCCAGCAGCCAAGATGGCGGGGGGGCGGCCGGAAACACCATATATTTT | CASSQDGGGAAGNTIYF | NA | TRBJ1-3 | NA | TRBV4-3
TGTGCCAGCAGCTCCGGGACTAGCGGGAGCTCCTACGAGCAGTACTTC | CASSSGTSGSSYEQYF | once | TRBJ2-7 | TRBD2 | TRBV5-4